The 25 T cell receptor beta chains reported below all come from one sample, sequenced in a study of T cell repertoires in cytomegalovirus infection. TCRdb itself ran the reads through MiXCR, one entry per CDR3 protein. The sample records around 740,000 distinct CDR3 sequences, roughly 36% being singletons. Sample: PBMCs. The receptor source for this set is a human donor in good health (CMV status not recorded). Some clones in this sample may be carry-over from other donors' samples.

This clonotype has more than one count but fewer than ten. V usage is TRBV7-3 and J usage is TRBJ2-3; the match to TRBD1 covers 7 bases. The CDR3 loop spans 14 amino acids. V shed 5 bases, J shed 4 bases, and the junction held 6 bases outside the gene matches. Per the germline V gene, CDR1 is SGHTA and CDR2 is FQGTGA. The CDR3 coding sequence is TGTGCCAGCAGCCCCCGGGGACAGCCAGATACGCAGTATTTT. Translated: CASSPRGQPDTQYF. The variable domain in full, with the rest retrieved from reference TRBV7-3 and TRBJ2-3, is GAGVSQTPSNKVTEKGKYVELRCDPISGHTALYWYRQSLGQGPEFLIYFQGTGAADDSGLPNDRFFAVRPEGSVSTLKIQRTERGDSAVYLCASSPRGQPDTQYFGPGTRLTVL.

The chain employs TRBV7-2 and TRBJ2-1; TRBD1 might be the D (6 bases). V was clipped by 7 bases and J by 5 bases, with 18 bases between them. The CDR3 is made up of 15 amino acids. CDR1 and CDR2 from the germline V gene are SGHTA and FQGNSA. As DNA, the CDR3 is TGTGCCAGCATCAGGGGCGGAAAGGAAAACAATGAGCAGTTCTTC. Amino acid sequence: CASIRGGKENNEQFF.

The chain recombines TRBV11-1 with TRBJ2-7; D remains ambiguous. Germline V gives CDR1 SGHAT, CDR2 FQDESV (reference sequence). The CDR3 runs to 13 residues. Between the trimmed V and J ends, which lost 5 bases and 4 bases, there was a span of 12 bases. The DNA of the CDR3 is TGTGCCAGCAGCCTAAACCAAGTATACGAGCAGTACTTC. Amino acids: CASSLNQVYEQYF.

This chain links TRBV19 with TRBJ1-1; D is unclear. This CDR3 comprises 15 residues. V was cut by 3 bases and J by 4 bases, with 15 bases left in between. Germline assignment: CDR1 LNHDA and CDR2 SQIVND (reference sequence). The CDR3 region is CASSIPGYMGTEAFF. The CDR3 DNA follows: TGTGCCAGTAGTATCCCGGGTTATATGGGCACTGAAGCTTTCTTT.

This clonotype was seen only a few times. CDR3 bases: TGTGCCAGCAGCCTCAGCGGGACAGGGGTCTACACCTTC. Residues: CASSLSGTGVYTF. The chain carries TRBV7-6 and TRBJ1-2; TRBD1 agrees at 10 bases. V lost 5 bases to trimming and J lost 10 bases; unmatched junction nucleotides: 7. Germline CDR1 SGHVS, CDR2 FNYEAQ. The CDR3 has 13 residues. The full variable domain, with the rest looked up from reference TRBV7-6 and TRBJ1-2, is GAGVSQSPRYKVTKRGQDVALRCDPISGHVSLYWYRQALGQGPEFLTYFNYEAQQDKSGLPNDRFSAERPEGSISTLTIQRTEQRDSAMYRCASSLSGTGVYTFGSGTRLTVV.

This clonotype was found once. CDR3 amino acids: CASSLGTGVANTEAFF. In DNA, the CDR3 is TGTGCCAGCAGCTTAGGGACAGGGGTCGCGAACACTGAAGCTTTCTTT. The V call is TRBV5-4, the J call TRBJ1-1; 10 bases match TRBD1. The V segment lost 2 bases and the J segment 1 base; nucleotides outside the gene matches: 5. The V gene's germline CDR1 is SGHNT and CDR2 YYREEE (reference sequence). The CDR3 length is 16 residues.

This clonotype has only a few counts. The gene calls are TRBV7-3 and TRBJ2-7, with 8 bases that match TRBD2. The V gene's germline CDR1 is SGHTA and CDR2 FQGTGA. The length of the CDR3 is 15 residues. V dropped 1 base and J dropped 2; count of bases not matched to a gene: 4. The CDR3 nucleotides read TGTGCCAGCAGCTTAAGAGCGGGGGTAACCTACGAGCAGTACTTC. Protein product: CASSLRAGVTYEQYF.

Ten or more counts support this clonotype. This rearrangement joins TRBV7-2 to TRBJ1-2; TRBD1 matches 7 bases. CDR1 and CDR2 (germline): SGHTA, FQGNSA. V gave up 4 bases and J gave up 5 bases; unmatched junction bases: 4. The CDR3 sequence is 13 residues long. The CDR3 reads CASSSTGTYGYTF. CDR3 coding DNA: TGTGCCAGCAGCTCGACAGGGACATATGGCTACACCTTC.

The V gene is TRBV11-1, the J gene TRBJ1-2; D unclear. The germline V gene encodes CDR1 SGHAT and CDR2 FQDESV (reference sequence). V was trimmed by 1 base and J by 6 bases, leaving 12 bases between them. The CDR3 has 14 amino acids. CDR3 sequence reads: CASSLVLGSDGYTF. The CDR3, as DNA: TGTGCCAGCAGCTTAGTTTTGGGGAGCGATGGCTACACCTTC. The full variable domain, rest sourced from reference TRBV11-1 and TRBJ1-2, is EAEVAQSPRYKITEKSQAVAFWCDPISGHATLYWYRQILGQGPELLVQFQDESVVDDSQLPKDRFSAERLKGVDSTLKIQPAELGDSAMYLCASSLVLGSDGYTFGSGTRLTVV.

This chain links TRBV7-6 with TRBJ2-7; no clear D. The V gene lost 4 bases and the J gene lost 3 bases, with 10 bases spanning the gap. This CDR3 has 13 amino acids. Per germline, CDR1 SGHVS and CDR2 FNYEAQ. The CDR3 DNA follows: TGTGCCAGCAGCTCTACGGACGTCTACGAGCAGTACTTC. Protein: CASSSTDVYEQYF.

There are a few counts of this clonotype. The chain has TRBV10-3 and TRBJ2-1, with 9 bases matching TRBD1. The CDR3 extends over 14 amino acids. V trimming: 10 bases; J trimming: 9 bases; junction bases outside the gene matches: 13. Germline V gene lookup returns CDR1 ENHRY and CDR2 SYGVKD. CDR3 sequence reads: CATWDRVVMGEQFF. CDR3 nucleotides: TGTGCCACCTGGGACAGGGTGGTAATGGGTGAGCAGTTCTTC.

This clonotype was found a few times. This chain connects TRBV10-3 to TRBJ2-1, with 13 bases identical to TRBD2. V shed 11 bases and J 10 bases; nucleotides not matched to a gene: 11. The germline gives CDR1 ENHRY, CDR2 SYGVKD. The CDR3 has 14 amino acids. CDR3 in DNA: TGTGCCTTACGGACTAGCGGGAGTTCCGCCGAGCAGTTCTTC. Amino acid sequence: CALRTSGSSAEQFF.

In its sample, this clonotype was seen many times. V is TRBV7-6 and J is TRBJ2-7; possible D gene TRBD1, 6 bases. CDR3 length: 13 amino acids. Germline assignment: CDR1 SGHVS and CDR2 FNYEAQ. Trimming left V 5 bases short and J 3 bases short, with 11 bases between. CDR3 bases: TGTGCCAGCAGCGAGACAGGTGGCTACGAGCAGTACTTC. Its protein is CASSETGGYEQYF.

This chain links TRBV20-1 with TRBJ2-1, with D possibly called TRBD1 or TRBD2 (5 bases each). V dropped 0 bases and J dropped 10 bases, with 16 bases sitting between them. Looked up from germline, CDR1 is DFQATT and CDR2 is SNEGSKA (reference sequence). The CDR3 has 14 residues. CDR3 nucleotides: TGCAGTGCTAGAGAGGTAGGGGAGCCTCTGGAGCAGTTCTTC. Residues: CSAREVGEPLEQFF.

The CDR3 DNA is TGTGCCAGCAGTCAAGGGCTAGCGGGGGGCCCAACGCAGTATTTT. It translates to CASSQGLAGGPTQYF. V and J are TRBV5-4 and TRBJ2-3; 11 nucleotides align to TRBD2. Germline trimming cut 5 bases from V and 9 bases from J; bases unmatched to any gene: 11. The CDR3 totals 15 residues. CDR1 SGHNT and CDR2 YYREEE come from the germline V gene (reference sequence). Using reference TRBV5-4 and TRBJ2-3 for the parts outside the CDR3, the full variable domain is ETGVTQSPTHLIKTRGQQVTLRCSSQSGHNTVSWYQQALGQGPQFIFQYYREEENGRGNFPPRFSGLQFPNYSSELNVNALELDDSALYLCASSQGLAGGPTQYFGPGTRLTVL.

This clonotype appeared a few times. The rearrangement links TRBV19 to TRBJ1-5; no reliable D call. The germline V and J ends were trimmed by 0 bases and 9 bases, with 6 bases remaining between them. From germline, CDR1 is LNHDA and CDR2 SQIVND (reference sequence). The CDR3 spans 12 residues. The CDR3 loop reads CASSIERLPQHF. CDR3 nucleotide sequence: TGTGCCAGTAGTATAGAGCGTCTGCCCCAGCATTTT.

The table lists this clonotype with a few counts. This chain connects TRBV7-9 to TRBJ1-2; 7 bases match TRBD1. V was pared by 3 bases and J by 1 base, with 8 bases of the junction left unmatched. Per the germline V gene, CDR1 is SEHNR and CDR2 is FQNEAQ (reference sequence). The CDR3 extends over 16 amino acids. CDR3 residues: CASSFSGGQLNYGYTF. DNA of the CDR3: TGTGCCAGCAGCTTTTCGGGGGGACAGCTTAACTATGGCTACACCTTC.

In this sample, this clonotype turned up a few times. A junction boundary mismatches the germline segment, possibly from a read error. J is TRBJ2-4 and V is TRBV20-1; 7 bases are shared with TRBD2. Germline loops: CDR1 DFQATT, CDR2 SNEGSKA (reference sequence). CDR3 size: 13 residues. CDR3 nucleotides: TGCAGCGCTAGGGAGGGGGCCAAAAACATTCAGTACTTC. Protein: CSAREGAKNIQYF.

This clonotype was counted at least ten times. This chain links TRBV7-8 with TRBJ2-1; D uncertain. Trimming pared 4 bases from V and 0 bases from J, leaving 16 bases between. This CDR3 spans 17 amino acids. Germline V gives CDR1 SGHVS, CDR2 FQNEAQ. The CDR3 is CASSSPVYPSSYNEQFF. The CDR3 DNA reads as TGTGCCAGCAGCTCACCGGTGTACCCGAGCTCCTACAATGAGCAGTTCTTC.

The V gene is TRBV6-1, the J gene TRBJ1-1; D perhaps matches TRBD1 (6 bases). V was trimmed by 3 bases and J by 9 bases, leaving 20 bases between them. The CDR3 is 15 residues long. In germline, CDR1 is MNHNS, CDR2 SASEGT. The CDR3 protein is CASSESGGGLFKAFF. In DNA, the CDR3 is TGTGCCAGCAGTGAGAGTGGTGGGGGGCTCTTCAAAGCTTTCTTT.

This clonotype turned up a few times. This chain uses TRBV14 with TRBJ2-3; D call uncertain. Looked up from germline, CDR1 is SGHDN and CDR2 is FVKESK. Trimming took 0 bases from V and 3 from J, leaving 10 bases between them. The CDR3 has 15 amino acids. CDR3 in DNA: TGTGCCAGCAGCCAAGAGGGCAGGAGAACAGATACGCAGTATTTT. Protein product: CASSQEGRRTDTQYF.

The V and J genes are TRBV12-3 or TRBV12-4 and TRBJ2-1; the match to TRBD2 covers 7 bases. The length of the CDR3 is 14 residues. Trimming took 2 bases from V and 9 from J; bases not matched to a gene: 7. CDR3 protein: CASSLLAGAAEQFF. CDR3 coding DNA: TGTGCCAGCAGTTTACTTGCGGGAGCGGCTGAGCAGTTCTTC.

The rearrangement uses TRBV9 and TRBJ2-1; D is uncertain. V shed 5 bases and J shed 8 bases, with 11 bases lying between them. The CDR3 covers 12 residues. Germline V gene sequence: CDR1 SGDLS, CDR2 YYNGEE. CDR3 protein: CASSPPSHEQFF. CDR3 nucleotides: TGTGCCAGCAGTCCTCCTAGTCATGAGCAGTTCTTC.

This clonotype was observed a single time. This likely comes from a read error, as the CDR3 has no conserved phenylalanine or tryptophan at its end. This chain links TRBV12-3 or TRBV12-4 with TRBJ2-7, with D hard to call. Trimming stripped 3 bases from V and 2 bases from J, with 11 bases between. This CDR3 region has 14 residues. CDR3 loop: CASSFGLATYEQYS. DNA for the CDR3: TGTGCCAGCAGTTTTGGGCTCGCGACCTACGAGCAGTACTCC.

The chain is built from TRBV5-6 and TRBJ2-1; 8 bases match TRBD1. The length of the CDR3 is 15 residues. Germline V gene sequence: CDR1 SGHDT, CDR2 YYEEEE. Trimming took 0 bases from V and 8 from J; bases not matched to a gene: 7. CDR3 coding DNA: TGTGCCAGCAGCTTGGTCGGACAGGGCATGGATGAGCAGTTCTTC. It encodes CASSLVGQGMDEQFF.